This entry lists 26 T cell receptor beta chains sequenced from one sample in a study of T cell clones after liver transplantation. TCRdb's table, derived via immunoSEQ multiplex PCR, lists solely in-frame clones and lacks some. The sample shows 85,000 to 110,000 clones, under 90% of them seen only once. The specimen comprised CD4+ T cells from blood, sampled approximately 45 months after liver transplant. These receptors were taken from a human patient who received a liver transplant. T cells may partly derive from the graft donor.

The chain combines TRBV4-2 with TRBJ1-3; D is unclear. The germline V and J ends were trimmed by 1 base and 0 bases, with 4 bases remaining between them. The CDR3 loop spans 14 amino acids. Germline values: CDR1 LGHNA, CDR2 YNFKEQ. CDR3 amino acids: CASSQGASGNTIYF. The CDR3 nucleotides are TGTGCCAGCAGCCAAGGGGCCTCTGGAAACACCATATATTTT.

This clone was observed a handful of times. The CDR3 nucleotides are TGCGCCAGCAGCTTGGCACCTAGCGAGAAAGATACGCAGTATTTT. It yields the protein CASSLAPSEKDTQYF. This chain links TRBV5-1 with TRBJ2-3; a weak D match, TRBD2 (6 bases). The CDR3 sequence is 15 residues long. CDR1 is SGHRS and CDR2 is YFSETQ in the germline V gene. V dropped 0 bases and J dropped 5 bases, with 13 bases sitting between them.

The rearrangement links TRBV10-1 to TRBJ2-1; 15 nucleotides align to TRBD2. The V segment lost 6 bases and the J segment 7 bases; nucleotides outside the gene matches: 7. Per germline, CDR1 WNHNN and CDR2 SYGVQD (reference sequence). The CDR3 has 16 residues. CDR3 nucleotide sequence: TGCGCCAGCAGCCCGGGACTAGCGGGGGGAACAAATGAGCAGTTCTTC. Translating gives CASSPGLAGGTNEQFF.

The chain couples TRBV7-2 to TRBJ1-6, with TRBD1 as a possible D gene (5 bases). V lost 1 base, J lost 6 bases, and 10 bases lay in between. The CDR3 is 15 amino acids. Germline CDR1 and CDR2: SGHTA and FQGNSA. The CDR3, as DNA: TGTGCCAGCAGCTTAGACGGGGGTAGTAATTCACCCCTCCACTTT. Translated: CASSLDGGSNSPLHF.

The rearrangement links TRBV14 to TRBJ2-3; D gene unclear. From germline, CDR1 is SGHDN and CDR2 FVKESK. This CDR3 is 14 amino acids long. Deletions cut 4 bases from V and 0 bases from J, with 8 bases between. The CDR3 spells CASSRRLSTDTQYF. The CDR3 region has the DNA TGTGCCAGCAGCCGGAGACTTAGCACAGATACGCAGTATTTT.

The chain combines TRBV5-8 with TRBJ2-1; D unresolved. This CDR3 comprises 15 residues. Germline V gene lookup returns CDR1 SGHTS and CDR2 YDEGEE. The ends were cut back, 4 bases at V and 4 bases at J, with 15 bases in the middle. CDR3 loop: CASSLETTRYNEQFF. The CDR3 DNA reads as TGTGCCAGCAGCCTGGAGACCACACGATACAATGAGCAGTTCTTC.

J is TRBJ2-1 and V is TRBV5-1; 8 nucleotides agree with TRBD1. The V and J ends lost 1 base and 2 bases, in that order; junction bases with no gene match: 2. This CDR3 spans 15 amino acids. Germline loops: CDR1 SGHRS, CDR2 YFSETQ. The CDR3 DNA reads as TGCGCCAGCAGCTTGTCAGGGGGCGCCTACAATGAGCAGTTCTTC. It encodes CASSLSGGAYNEQFF.

This chain joins TRBV7-3 and TRBJ2-3; 9 nucleotides align to TRBD1. V lost 3 bases and J lost 6; bases outside the gene matches: 4. CDR1 is SGHTA, CDR2 FQGTGA, per germline. The CDR3 covers 14 residues. The CDR3 loop is CASSFGQGPDTQYF. CDR3 bases: TGTGCCAGCAGCTTTGGACAGGGGCCGGATACGCAGTATTTT.

The CDR3 region has the DNA TGCGCCAGCAGCTTGGCCGGGACAAACTACGAGCAGTACTTC. This codes for CASSLAGTNYEQYF. The chain couples TRBV5-1 to TRBJ2-7; TRBD1 is a possible D gene (6 bases). The CDR3 sequence is 14 residues long. Germline lookup yields CDR1 SGHRS and CDR2 YFSETQ. Trimming took 0 bases from V and 3 from J, leaving 10 bases between them.

The V call is TRBV28, the J call TRBJ1-3, with 7 bases fitting TRBD1. Trimming at V came to 6 bases and at J to 2 bases, leaving 16 bases not matched to a gene. Germline loops: CDR1 MDHEN, CDR2 SYDVKM. This CDR3 has 18 amino acids. CDR3 coding DNA: TGTGCCAGCAGCCTCCCCTGGGACAGCCAACGGGCTGGAAACACCATATATTTT. As protein: CASSLPWDSQRAGNTIYF.

J is TRBJ2-2 and V is TRBV5-1, with 8 bases aligning to TRBD1. The germline gives CDR1 SGHRS, CDR2 YFSETQ. The CDR3 consists of 15 residues. Trimming took 5 bases from V and 1 from J; bases not matched to a gene: 4. Here the CDR3 reads CASRPGTGNTGELFF. The CDR3 coding sequence is TGCGCCAGCAGGCCCGGGACAGGGAACACCGGGGAGCTGTTTTTT.

The count of this clone is one. This sequence joins TRBV28 and TRBJ2-7; tentative D call: TRBD1 (5 bases). Deletions cut 8 bases from V and 9 bases from J, with 14 bases between. Germline V lookup: CDR1 MDHEN, CDR2 SYDVKM. CDR3 length equals 11 residues. This CDR3 is CASGSRVPQYF. The CDR3 coding sequence is TGTGCCAGCGGCTCCAGGGTTCCGCAGTACTTC.

This rearrangement joins TRBV7-2 to TRBJ2-7; 11 bases align to TRBD2. After removal of 5 bases from V and 5 bases from J, the junction contained 11 bases not matched to a gene. The CDR3 is 16 amino acids. Germline assignment: CDR1 SGHTA and CDR2 FQGNSA. The CDR3 DNA is TGTGCCAGCAGCCCTCCCCCTAGCGGGGGGTCCCACGAGCAGTACTTC. This encodes CASSPPPSGGSHEQYF.

The table lists this clone with a count of one. This chain joins TRBV7-8 and TRBJ2-7; D might be TRBD1 (5 bases). Germline V gene data show CDR1 as SGHVS and CDR2 as FQNEAQ. The CDR3 runs to 15 residues. Trimming took off 1 base at V and 5 bases at J, with 15 bases between the two ends. The CDR3 spells CASSLEEQARDEQYF. In DNA form, the CDR3 reads TGTGCCAGCAGCTTAGAGGAACAGGCCCGGGACGAGCAGTACTTC.

The rearrangement uses TRBV7-9 and TRBJ1-1, with 8 bases identical to TRBD1. The CDR3 sequence is 12 residues long. After removal of 4 bases from V and 7 bases from J, the junction contained 2 bases not matched to a gene. Germline lookup yields CDR1 SEHNR and CDR2 FQNEAQ (reference sequence). CDR3 in amino acids: CASSSGQGEAFF. The CDR3 DNA reads TGTGCCAGCAGCTCCGGACAGGGTGAAGCTTTCTTT.

The rearrangement links TRBV25-1 to TRBJ2-5, with 7 bases identical to TRBD1. The DNA end is more similar to TRBJ2-7, so the J call may be wrong. The CDR3 has 14 amino acids. Germline V gene lookup returns CDR1 MGHDK and CDR2 SYGVNS. The CDR3 DNA follows: TGTGCCAGCCGTAGCCGGGACAGCGACTACGAGCAGTACTTC. Protein: CASRSRDSDYEQYF.

This clone occurred once. The chain employs TRBV5-1 and TRBJ1-2; D might be TRBD1 (6 bases). Trimming removed 7 bases at V and 2 bases at J, with 27 bases between. The CDR3 covers 18 residues. Germline lookup yields CDR1 SGHRS and CDR2 YFSETQ. The CDR3 nucleotides are TGCGCCAGCGGACGGGAAACAGGGCCCGCCGGTTGGAACTATGGCTACACCTTC. Translated: CASGRETGPAGWNYGYTF. The whole variable domain, remainder taken from reference TRBV5-1 and TRBJ1-2, is KAGVTQTPRYLIKTRGQQVTLSCSPISGHRSVSWYQQTPGQGLQFLFEYFSETQRNKGNFPGRFSGRQFSNSRSEMNVSTLELGDSALYLCASGRETGPAGWNYGYTFGSGTRLTVV.

J is TRBJ1-2 and V is TRBV5-1; D is unresolved. The CDR3 covers 14 residues. The germline gives CDR1 SGHRS, CDR2 YFSETQ. Between the trimmed V and J ends, which lost 4 bases and 2 bases, there was a span of 12 bases. CDR3: CASSPQTLNYGYTF. CDR3 DNA sequence: TGCGCCAGCAGCCCTCAGACACTGAACTATGGCTACACCTTC.

The rearrangement joins TRBV27 to TRBJ1-5; no firm D call. V shed 3 bases and J shed 5 bases, with 5 bases lying between them. The CDR3 spans 12 residues. The germline V gene encodes CDR1 MNHEY and CDR2 SMNVEV (reference sequence). CDR3 bases: TGTGCCAGCAGTTTTCTCGATCAGCCCCAGCATTTT. The encoded protein is CASSFLDQPQHF.

Details on this clone: The limits of the CDR3 on the DNA are not certain, so only TCRdb's listed CDR3 is given. The chain recombines TRBV19 with TRBJ2-3; the table's D call of TRBD1 was not tested on the DNA. Per germline, CDR1 LNHDA and CDR2 SQIVND (reference sequence). From its first to its last residue, the CDR3 has 14 amino acids. CDR3: CASTSGQSTDTQYF.

The chain links TRBV5-1 to TRBJ2-2, with no clear D. V was pared by 0 bases and J by 2 bases, with 11 bases between. CDR3 length: 16 residues. Germline V gives CDR1 SGHRS, CDR2 YFSETQ. CDR3 nucleotides: TGCGCCAGCAGCTTGGGGCCTACGACAAACACCGGGGAGCTGTTTTTT. It yields the protein CASSLGPTTNTGELFF.

The chain uses TRBV4-2 and TRBJ2-1; 8 nucleotides line up with TRBD1. The junction had 2 bases not matched to a gene; V was cut back by 1 base and J by 0 bases. The CDR3 is made up of 16 amino acids. Germline loops: CDR1 LGHNA, CDR2 YNFKEQ. As DNA, the CDR3 is TGTGCCAGCAGCCAAGGTGACAGGGGCTCCTACAATGAGCAGTTCTTC. Its protein product is CASSQGDRGSYNEQFF.

The chain couples TRBV5-1 to TRBJ1-1, with D possibly matching TRBD1 (6 bases). The CDR3 has 15 amino acids. V lost 7 bases and J lost 3, with 19 bases in between. The germline V gene has CDR1 SGHRS and CDR2 YFSETQ. The CDR3 sequence is CASQGRPSGDTEAFF. CDR3 bases: TGCGCCAGCCAGGGGCGCCCCAGCGGGGACACTGAAGCTTTCTTT.

This chain links TRBV30 with TRBJ1-2; D gene unclear. The V gene lost 1 base and the J gene lost 10 bases, with 7 bases spanning the gap. The germline V gene encodes CDR1 GTSNPN and CDR2 SVGIG (reference sequence). The CDR3 extends over 10 amino acids. DNA for the CDR3: TGTGCCTGGAGTGCTGTGGTCTACACCTTC. It yields the protein CAWSAVVYTF.

The chain employs TRBV30 and TRBJ1-2; D gene unclear. The CDR3 length is 13 residues. Germline V gene data show CDR1 as GTSNPN and CDR2 as SVGIG (reference sequence). Trimming cost V 7 bases and J 6 bases, with 18 bases left between them. CDR3 residues: CASPSRERNGYTF. DNA of the CDR3: TGTGCCTCTCCCTCAAGGGAACGGAATGGCTACACCTTC.

The CDR3 is CASSLPRYGQPQHF. For the CDR3, the DNA is TGTGCCAGCAGCCTACCCCGCTACGGGCAGCCCCAGCATTTT. V usage is TRBV27 and J usage is TRBJ1-5; D gene unclear. Trimming removed 6 bases from V and 7 bases from J, with 16 bases in between. The CDR3 covers 14 residues. Germline CDR1 is MNHEY and CDR2 is SMNVEV (reference sequence).